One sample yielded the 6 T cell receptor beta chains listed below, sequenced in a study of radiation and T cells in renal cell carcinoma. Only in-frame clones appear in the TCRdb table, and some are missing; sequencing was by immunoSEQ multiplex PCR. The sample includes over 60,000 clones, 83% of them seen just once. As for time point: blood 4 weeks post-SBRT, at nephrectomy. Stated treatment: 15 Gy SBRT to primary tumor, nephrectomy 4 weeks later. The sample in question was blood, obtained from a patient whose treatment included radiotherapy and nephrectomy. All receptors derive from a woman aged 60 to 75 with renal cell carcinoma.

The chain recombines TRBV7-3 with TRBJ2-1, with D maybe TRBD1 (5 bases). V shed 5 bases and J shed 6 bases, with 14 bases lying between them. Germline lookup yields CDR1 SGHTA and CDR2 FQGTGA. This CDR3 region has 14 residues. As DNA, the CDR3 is TGTGCCAGCAGCCCGGTCGACAGTTCCAATGAGCAGTTCTTC. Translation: CASSPVDSSNEQFF.

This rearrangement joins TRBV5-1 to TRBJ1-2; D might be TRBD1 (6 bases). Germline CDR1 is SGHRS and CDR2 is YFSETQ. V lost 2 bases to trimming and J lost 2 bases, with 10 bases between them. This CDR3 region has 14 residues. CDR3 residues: CASSFLGGNYGYTF. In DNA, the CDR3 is TGCGCCAGCAGCTTTCTAGGGGGAAACTATGGCTACACCTTC.

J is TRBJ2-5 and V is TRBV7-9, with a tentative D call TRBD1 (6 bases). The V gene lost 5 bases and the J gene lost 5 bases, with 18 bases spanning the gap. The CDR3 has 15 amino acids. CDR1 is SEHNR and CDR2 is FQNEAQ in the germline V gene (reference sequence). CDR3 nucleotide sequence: TGTGCCAGCAGCCCTCGAAGCAGGGGTACGGAGACCCAGTACTTC. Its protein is CASSPRSRGTETQYF.

The CDR3 DNA follows: TGTGCCAGCAGTGAAAGAACAGTAGCCACTAACTATGGCTACACCTTC. Its translation: CASSERTVATNYGYTF. This chain joins TRBV25-1 and TRBJ1-2, with unresolved D. V lost 2 bases and J 0 bases, leaving 13 bases between the germline ends. CDR1 is MGHDK and CDR2 is SYGVNS in the germline V gene. The CDR3 totals 16 residues.

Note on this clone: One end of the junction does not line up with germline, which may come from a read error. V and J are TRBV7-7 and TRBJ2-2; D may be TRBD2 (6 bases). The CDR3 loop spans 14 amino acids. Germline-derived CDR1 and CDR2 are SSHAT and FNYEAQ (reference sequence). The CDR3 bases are TGTGCTAGCAGCCCCCTAGGACTAACCGGGGAGCTGTTTTTT. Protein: CASSPLGLTGELFF.

CDR3 DNA sequence: TGTGCCAGCAGCCCCAGGGAGGGTTCACCCCTCCACTTT. This codes for CASSPREGSPLHF. The rearrangement joins TRBV2 to TRBJ1-6; maybe TRBD1 (5 bases). Trimming took 6 bases from V and 9 from J, leaving 12 bases between them. This CDR3 is 13 amino acids long. CDR1 SNHLY and CDR2 FYNNEI come from the germline V gene.